One sample yielded the 6 T cell receptor beta chains listed below, sequenced in a study of shared clonotypes between healthy human individuals. Sequencing used immunoSEQ multiplex PCR; TCRdb keeps in-frame clones, though not all of them. Of 1,100,000 or so clones in the sample, 75% to 80% were seen once. Specimen: memory CD4+ T cells from PBMCs. Subset: CD45RA-negative fraction. These TCRs come from a man younger than 35 in good health. Some clones in this sample may be carry-over from other donors' samples.

The CDR3 spells CASSDNDRPAGYTF. DNA for the CDR3: TGTGCCAGCAGCGATAATGACAGACCGGCCGGCTACACCTTC. V gene TRBV5-4 combines with J gene TRBJ1-2, with D maybe TRBD1 (5 bases). CDR3 length: 14 residues. The V gene's germline CDR1 is SGHNT and CDR2 YYREEE (reference sequence). The V and J ends lost 4 bases and 8 bases respectively, with 18 bases between them.

CDR3 in DNA: TGTGCCAGCAGTGAGGCAGGGAAAGAGACCCAGTACTTC. Amino acids: CASSEAGKETQYF. V usage is TRBV2 and J usage is TRBJ2-5; D may be TRBD1 (5 bases). V gave up 3 bases and J gave up 3 bases, with 8 bases separating them. Germline CDR1 is SNHLY and CDR2 is FYNNEI. This CDR3 region has 13 residues.

This clone occurred once. Other nucleotide sequences in the sample specify the same CDR3. The V call is TRBV28, the J call TRBJ2-7, with D unclear. This CDR3 contains 15 residues. The V end was cut by 6 bases, the J end by 2 bases, with 17 bases between. Germline V gene data show CDR1 as MDHEN and CDR2 as SYDVKM. The CDR3 nucleotides are TGTGCCAGCAGCACCACAAGTGGCAGAGCCTACGAGCAGTACTTC. This sequence encodes CASSTTSGRAYEQYF.

On this clone itself: This sample includes further DNA sequences coding for the same CDR3. This chain uses TRBV5-1 with TRBJ1-1; D gene unclear. Trimming removed 2 bases from V and 2 bases from J, with 10 bases in between. This CDR3 contains 14 residues. The germline gives CDR1 SGHRS, CDR2 YFSETQ. CDR3 sequence reads: CASSFRDLNTEAFF. The CDR3 bases are TGCGCCAGCAGCTTCCGAGACCTAAACACTGAAGCTTTCTTT. Full variable domain (remainder filled in from reference TRBV5-1 and TRBJ1-1): KAGVTQTPRYLIKTRGQQVTLSCSPISGHRSVSWYQQTPGQGLQFLFEYFSETQRNKGNFPGRFSGRQFSNSRSEMNVSTLELGDSALYLCASSFRDLNTEAFFGQGTRLTVV.

The chain carries TRBV7-2 and TRBJ2-2; D is uncertain. Germline V gene data show CDR1 as SGHTA and CDR2 as FQGNSA. The CDR3 runs to 15 residues. Trimming took 5 bases from V and 0 from J, leaving 10 bases between them. CDR3 loop: CASSTRSANTGELFF. CDR3 DNA: TGTGCCAGCAGCACCAGGAGCGCGAACACCGGGGAGCTGTTTTTT.

The chain uses TRBV28 and TRBJ1-4; D perhaps matches TRBD1 (6 bases). With 6 bases removed from V and 5 bases from J, the gap between germline ends came to 16 bases. The CDR3 sequence is 15 residues long. CDR1 and CDR2 (germline): MDHEN, SYDVKM. The CDR3 here is CASRWGGDPNEKLFF. CDR3 in DNA: TGTGCCAGCAGATGGGGGGGCGACCCAAATGAAAAACTGTTTTTT. The full variable domain, with the rest looked up from reference TRBV28 and TRBJ1-4, is DVKVTQSSRYLVKRTGEKVFLECVQDMDHENMFWYRQDPGLGLRLIYFSYDVKMKEKGDIPEGYSVSREKKERFSLILESASTNQTSMYLCASRWGGDPNEKLFFGSGTQLSVL.